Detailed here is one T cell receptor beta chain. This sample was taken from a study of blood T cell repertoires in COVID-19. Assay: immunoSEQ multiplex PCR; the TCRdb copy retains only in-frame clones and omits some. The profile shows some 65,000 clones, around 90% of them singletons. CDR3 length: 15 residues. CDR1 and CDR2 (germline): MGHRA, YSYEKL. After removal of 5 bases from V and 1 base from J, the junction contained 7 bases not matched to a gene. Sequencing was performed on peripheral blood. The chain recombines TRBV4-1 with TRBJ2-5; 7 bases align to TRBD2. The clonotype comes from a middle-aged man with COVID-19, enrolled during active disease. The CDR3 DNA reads TGCGCCAGCAGCGTGCGGCCTAGCGGCCAAGAGACCCAGTACTTC. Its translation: CASSVRPSGQETQYF.